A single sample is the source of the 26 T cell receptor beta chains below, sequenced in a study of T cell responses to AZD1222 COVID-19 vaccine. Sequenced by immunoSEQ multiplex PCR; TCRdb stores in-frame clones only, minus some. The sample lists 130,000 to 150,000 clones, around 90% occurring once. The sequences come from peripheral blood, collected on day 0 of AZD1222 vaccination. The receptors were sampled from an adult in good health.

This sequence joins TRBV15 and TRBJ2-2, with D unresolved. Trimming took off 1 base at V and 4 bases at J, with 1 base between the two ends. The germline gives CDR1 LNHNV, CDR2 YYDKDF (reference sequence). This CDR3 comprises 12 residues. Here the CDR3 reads CATSRATGELFF. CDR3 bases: TGTGCCACCAGCAGAGCCACCGGGGAGCTGTTTTTT.

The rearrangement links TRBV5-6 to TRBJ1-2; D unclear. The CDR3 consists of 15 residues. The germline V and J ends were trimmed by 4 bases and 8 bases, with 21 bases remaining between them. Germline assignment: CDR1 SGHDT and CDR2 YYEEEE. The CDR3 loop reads CASSPDIVASGGYTF. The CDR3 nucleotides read TGTGCCAGCAGCCCCGATATAGTGGCCTCCGGGGGCTACACCTTC. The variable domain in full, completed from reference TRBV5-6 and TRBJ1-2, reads DAGVTQSPTHLIKTRGQQVTLRCSPKSGHDTVSWYQQALGQGPQFIFQYYEEEERQRGNFPDRFSGHQFPNYSSELNVNALLLGDSALYLCASSPDIVASGGYTFGSGTRLTVV.

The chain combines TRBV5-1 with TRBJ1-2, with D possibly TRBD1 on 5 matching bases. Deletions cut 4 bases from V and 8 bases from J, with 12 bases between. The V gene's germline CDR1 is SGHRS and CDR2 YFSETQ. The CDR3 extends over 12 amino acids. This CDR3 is CASSDDSWGYTF. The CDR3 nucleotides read TGCGCCAGCAGCGACGACAGTTGGGGCTACACCTTC. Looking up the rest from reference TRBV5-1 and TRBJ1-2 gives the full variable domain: KAGVTQTPRYLIKTRGQQVTLSCSPISGHRSVSWYQQTPGQGLQFLFEYFSETQRNKGNFPGRFSGRQFSNSRSEMNVSTLELGDSALYLCASSDDSWGYTFGSGTRLTVV.

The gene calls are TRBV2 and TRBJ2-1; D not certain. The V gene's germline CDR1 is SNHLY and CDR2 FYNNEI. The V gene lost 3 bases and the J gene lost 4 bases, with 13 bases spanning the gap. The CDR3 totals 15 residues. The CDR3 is CASSEAPPGYNEQFF. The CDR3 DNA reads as TGTGCCAGCAGTGAGGCCCCCCCTGGTTACAATGAGCAGTTCTTC.

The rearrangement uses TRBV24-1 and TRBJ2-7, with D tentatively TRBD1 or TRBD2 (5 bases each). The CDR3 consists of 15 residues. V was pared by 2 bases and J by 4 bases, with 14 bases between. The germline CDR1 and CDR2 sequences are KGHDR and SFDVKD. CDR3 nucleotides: TGTGCCACCAGTGATTCCGGGACGGCCCAGTACGAGCAGTACTTC. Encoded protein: CATSDSGTAQYEQYF.

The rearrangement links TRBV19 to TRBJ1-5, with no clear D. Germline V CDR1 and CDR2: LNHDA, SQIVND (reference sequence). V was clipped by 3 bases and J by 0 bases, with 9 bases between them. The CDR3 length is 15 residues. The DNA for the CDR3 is TGTGCCAGTAGTATGGCACCTACTAGCAATCAGCCCCAGCATTTT. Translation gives CASSMAPTSNQPQHF. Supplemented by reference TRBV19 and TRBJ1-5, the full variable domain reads DGGITQSPKYLFRKEGQNVTLSCEQNLNHDAMYWYRQDPGQGLRLIYYSQIVNDFQKGDIAEGYSVSREKKESFPLTVTSAQKNPTAFYLCASSMAPTSNQPQHFGDGTRLSIL.

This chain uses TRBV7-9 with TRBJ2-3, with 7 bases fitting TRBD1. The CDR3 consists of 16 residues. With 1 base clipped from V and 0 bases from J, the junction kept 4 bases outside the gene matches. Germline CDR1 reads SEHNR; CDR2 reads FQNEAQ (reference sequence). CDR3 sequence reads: CASSLDRGISTDTQYF. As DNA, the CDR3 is TGTGCCAGCAGCTTAGACAGGGGAATTAGCACAGATACGCAGTATTTT.

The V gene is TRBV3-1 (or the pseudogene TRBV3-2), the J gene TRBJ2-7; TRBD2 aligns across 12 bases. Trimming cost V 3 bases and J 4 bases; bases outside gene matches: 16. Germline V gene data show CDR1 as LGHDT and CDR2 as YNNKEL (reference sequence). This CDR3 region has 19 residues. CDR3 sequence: CASSHKPPSTSGSTYEQYF. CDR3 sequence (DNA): TGTGCCAGCAGCCACAAGCCCCCTTCGACTAGCGGGAGTACGTACGAGCAGTACTTC.

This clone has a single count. The DNA for the CDR3 is TGTGCCAGCCGGGGGGGGATGGGTACTGAAGCTTTCTTT. Translated, it gives CASRGGMGTEAFF. The V and J genes are TRBV9 and TRBJ1-1; the D gene is possibly TRBD1 (5 bases). Between the trimmed V and J ends, which lost 7 bases and 5 bases, there was a span of 15 bases. There are 13 residues in the CDR3. Germline V gene sequence: CDR1 SGDLS, CDR2 YYNGEE.

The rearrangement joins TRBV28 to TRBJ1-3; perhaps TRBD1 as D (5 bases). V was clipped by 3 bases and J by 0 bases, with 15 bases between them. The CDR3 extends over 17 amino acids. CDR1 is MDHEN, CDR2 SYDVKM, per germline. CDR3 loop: CASSLYQQAPSGNTIYF. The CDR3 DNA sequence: TGTGCCAGCAGTTTGTATCAACAGGCCCCCTCTGGAAACACCATATATTTT. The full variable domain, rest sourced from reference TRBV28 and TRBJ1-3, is DVKVTQSSRYLVKRTGEKVFLECVQDMDHENMFWYRQDPGLGLRLIYFSYDVKMKEKGDIPEGYSVSREKKERFSLILESASTNQTSMYLCASSLYQQAPSGNTIYFGEGSWLTVV.

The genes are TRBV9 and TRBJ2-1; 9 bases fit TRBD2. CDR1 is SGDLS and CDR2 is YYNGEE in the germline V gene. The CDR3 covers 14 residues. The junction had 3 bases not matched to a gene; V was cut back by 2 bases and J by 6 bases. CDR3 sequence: CASSVSGSSNEQFF. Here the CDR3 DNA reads TGTGCCAGCAGCGTTAGCGGGAGCAGCAATGAGCAGTTCTTC.

CDR3 DNA sequence: TGTGCCAGTAGTATGAGGCTCGGGTTTGTTGATTCACCCCTCCACTTT. The encoded protein is CASSMRLGFVDSPLHF. The chain recombines TRBV19 with TRBJ1-6; no firm D call. Germline-derived CDR1 and CDR2 are LNHDA and SQIVND (reference sequence). This CDR3 is built from 16 residues. Trimming shortened V by 3 bases and J by 8 bases, and 17 bases separated the two germline ends. Full variable domain (outside the CDR3, taken from reference TRBV19 and TRBJ1-6): DGGITQSPKYLFRKEGQNVTLSCEQNLNHDAMYWYRQDPGQGLRLIYYSQIVNDFQKGDIAEGYSVSREKKESFPLTVTSAQKNPTAFYLCASSMRLGFVDSPLHFGNGTRLTVT.

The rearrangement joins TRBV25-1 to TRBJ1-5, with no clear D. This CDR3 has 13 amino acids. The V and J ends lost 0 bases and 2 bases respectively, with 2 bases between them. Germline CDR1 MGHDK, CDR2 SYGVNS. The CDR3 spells CASSEYRNQPQHF. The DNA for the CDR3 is TGTGCCAGCAGTGAATATCGCAATCAGCCCCAGCATTTT.

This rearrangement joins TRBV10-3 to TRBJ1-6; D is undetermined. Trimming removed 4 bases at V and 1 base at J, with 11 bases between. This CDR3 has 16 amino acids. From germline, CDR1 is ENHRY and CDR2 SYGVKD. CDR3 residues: CAISGPRGSYNSPLHF. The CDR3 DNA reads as TGTGCCATCAGTGGACCGAGAGGGTCCTATAATTCACCCCTCCACTTT.

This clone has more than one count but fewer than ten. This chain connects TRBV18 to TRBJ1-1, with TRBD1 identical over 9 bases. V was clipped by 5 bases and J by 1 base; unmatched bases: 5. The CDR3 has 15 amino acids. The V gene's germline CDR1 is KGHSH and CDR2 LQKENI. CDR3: CASSSDRGTNTEAFF. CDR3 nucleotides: TGTGCCAGCTCATCGGACAGGGGCACGAACACTGAAGCTTTCTTT.

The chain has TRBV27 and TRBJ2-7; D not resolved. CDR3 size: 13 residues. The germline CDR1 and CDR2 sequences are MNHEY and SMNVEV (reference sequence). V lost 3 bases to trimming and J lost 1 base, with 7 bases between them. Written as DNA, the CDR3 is TGTGCCAGCAGTTTTCTGGGATCCTACGAGCAGTACTTC. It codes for CASSFLGSYEQYF.

CDR3 amino acids: CASSQDGGFNQPQHF. CDR3 bases: TGTGCCAGCAGCCAAGATGGAGGGTTCAATCAGCCCCAGCATTTT. This chain joins TRBV4-2 and TRBJ1-5; no definite D call. Germline assignment: CDR1 LGHNA and CDR2 YNFKEQ. V shed 0 bases and J shed 3 bases, with 9 bases lying between them. The CDR3 sequence is 15 residues long.

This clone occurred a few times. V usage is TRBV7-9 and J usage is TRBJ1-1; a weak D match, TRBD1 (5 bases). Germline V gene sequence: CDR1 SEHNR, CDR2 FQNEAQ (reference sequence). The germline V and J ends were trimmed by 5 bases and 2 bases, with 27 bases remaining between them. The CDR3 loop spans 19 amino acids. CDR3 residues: CASSMKPIPGRRGNTEAFF. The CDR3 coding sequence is TGTGCCAGCAGCATGAAACCCATTCCGGGACGGAGGGGAAACACTGAAGCTTTCTTT.

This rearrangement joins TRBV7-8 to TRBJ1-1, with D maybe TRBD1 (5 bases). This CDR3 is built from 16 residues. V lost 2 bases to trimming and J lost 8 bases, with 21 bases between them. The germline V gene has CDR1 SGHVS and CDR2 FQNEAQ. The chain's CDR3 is CASSLLMGYQRGEAFF. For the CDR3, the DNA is TGTGCCAGCAGCTTACTGATGGGATACCAAAGGGGCGAAGCTTTCTTT.

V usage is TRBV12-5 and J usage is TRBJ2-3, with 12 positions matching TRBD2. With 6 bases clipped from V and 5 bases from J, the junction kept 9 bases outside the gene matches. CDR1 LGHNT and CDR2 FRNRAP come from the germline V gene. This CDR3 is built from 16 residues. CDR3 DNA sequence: TGTGCTAGTGGGGGGGGACTAGCGGGTTGGTTAGATACGCAGTATTTT. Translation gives CASGGGLAGWLDTQYF.

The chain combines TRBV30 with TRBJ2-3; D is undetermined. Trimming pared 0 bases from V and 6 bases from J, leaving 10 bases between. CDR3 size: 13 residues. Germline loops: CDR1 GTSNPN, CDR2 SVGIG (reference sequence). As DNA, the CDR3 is TGTGCCTGGAGTGTACGACCCAGGGATACGCAGTATTTT. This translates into CAWSVRPRDTQYF.

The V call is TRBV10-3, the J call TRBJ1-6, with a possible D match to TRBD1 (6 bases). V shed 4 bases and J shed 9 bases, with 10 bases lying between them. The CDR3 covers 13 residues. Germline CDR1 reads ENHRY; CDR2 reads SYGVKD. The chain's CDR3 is CAISVGGTSPLHF. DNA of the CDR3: TGTGCCATCAGTGTAGGGGGTACTTCACCCCTCCACTTT.

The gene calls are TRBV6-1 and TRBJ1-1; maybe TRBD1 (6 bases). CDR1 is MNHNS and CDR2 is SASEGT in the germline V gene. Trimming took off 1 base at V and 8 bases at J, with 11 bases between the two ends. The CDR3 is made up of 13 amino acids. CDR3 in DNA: TGTGCCAGCAGTGAAGTGGGGCAGGGGGAAGCTTTCTTT. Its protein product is CASSEVGQGEAFF.

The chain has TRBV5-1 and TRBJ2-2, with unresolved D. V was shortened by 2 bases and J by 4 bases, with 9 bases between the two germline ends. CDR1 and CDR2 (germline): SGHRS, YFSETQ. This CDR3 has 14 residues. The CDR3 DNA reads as TGCGCCAGCAGCTTCCAGCGTTCCACCGGGGAGCTGTTTTTT. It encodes CASSFQRSTGELFF. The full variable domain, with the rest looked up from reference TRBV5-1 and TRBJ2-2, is KAGVTQTPRYLIKTRGQQVTLSCSPISGHRSVSWYQQTPGQGLQFLFEYFSETQRNKGNFPGRFSGRQFSNSRSEMNVSTLELGDSALYLCASSFQRSTGELFFGEGSRLTVL.

CDR3 coding DNA: TGTGCCAGCAGCCGCAGCGGGGGGTCCTACGAGCAGTACTTC. Translation gives CASSRSGGSYEQYF. This chain joins TRBV3-1 (or the pseudogene TRBV3-2) and TRBJ2-7; 9 bases are a match to TRBD2. V dropped 4 bases and J dropped 1; count of bases not matched to a gene: 2. The germline V gene has CDR1 LGHDT and CDR2 YNNKEL (reference sequence). The CDR3 has 14 residues.

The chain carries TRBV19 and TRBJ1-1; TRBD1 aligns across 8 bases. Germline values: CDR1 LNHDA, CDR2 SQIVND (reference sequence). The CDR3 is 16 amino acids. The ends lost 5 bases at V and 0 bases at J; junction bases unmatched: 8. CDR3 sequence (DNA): TGTGCCAGTAGTCTTGGACAGGGAGGGATGAACACTGAAGCTTTCTTT. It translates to CASSLGQGGMNTEAFF.